A single sample is the source of the 5 T cell receptor beta chains below, sequenced in a study of OX40 agonist ivuxolimab in advanced cancers. Here immunoSEQ multiplex PCR was the method, and the copy in TCRdb shows in-frame clones only, minus some. The sample consists of about 81,000 clones, around 84% of them appearing once. Here the sequenced sample was CD4+ or CD8+ T cells sorted from blood, taken in a trial of the OX40 agonist ivuxolimab. These receptors originate from an adult with an advanced solid tumor such as melanoma, head and neck, liver or kidney cancer.

The V call is TRBV15, the J call TRBJ1-2, with D perhaps matching TRBD1 (6 bases). Germline V gene data show CDR1 as LNHNV and CDR2 as YYDKDF (reference sequence). The CDR3 length is 17 residues. V lost 5 bases and J 1 base, leaving 20 bases between the germline ends. The DNA of the CDR3 is TGTGCCACCAGCCAACGGGACACCTCAGACCTTAACTATGGCTACACCTTC. Translating it yields CATSQRDTSDLNYGYTF.

This sequence joins TRBV4-3 and TRBJ1-2, with 8 bases identical to TRBD1. CDR1 is LGHNA and CDR2 is YSLEER in the germline V gene. V lost 1 base, J lost 8 bases, and 6 bases stayed unmatched. This CDR3 is built from 14 residues. CDR3 residues: CASSQGTGRYGYTF. The CDR3 nucleotides are TGCGCCAGCAGCCAAGGGACAGGGAGGTACGGCTACACCTTC.

The CDR3 sequence: CASSPGTGNTGELFF. In nucleotides, the CDR3 is TGTGCCAGCAGTCCAGGGACGGGGAACACCGGGGAGCTGTTTTTT. The J gene is TRBJ2-2, the V gene TRBV7-9; tentatively, D is TRBD1 or TRBD2 (5 bases each). The CDR3 runs to 15 residues. The V gene's germline CDR1 is SEHNR and CDR2 FQNEAQ (reference sequence). V gave up 6 bases and J gave up 1 base, with 12 bases separating them.

This chain links TRBV9 with TRBJ2-1; D is unresolved. Trimming took 0 bases from V and 8 from J, leaving 6 bases between them. CDR1 and CDR2 from the germline V gene are SGDLS and YYNGEE. This CDR3 has 12 amino acids. CDR3 sequence (DNA): TGTGCCAGCAGCGTAGAAATGGATGAGCAGTTCTTC. It encodes CASSVEMDEQFF.

This rearrangement joins TRBV28 to TRBJ2-1, with TRBD2 matching over 8 bases. V gave up 1 base and J gave up 1 base; unmatched junction bases: 3. The germline CDR1 and CDR2 sequences are MDHEN and SYDVKM. This CDR3 is built from 16 residues. The DNA for the CDR3 is TGTGCCAGCAGTTTATTACGCGGGGGGTCCTACAATGAGCAGTTCTTC. Translating gives CASSLLRGGSYNEQFF.